This T cell receptor (beta chain) comes out of a study of shared clonotypes between healthy human individuals. Overall study results and limits: Non-shared clonotypes had lower generation probabilities than those shared by all four donors. The sharing of 4.5% to 5.5% of naive CD4 clonotypes was seen across a few donors. Memory subsets generally showed lower estimated richness than naive subsets.

CDR1 is SNHLY and CDR2 is FYNNEI in the germline V gene. The CDR3 is 16 amino acids. V was clipped by 4 bases and J by 3 bases; unmatched bases: 5. In regard to this clone: Its matching antigen is unknown.

The assay was immunoSEQ multiplex PCR, and TCRdb's table has in-frame clones only and misses some. The table lists about 1.5 million clones, approximately 98% of them singletons. The sample comprised naive CD4+ T cells sorted from blood. As for subset: CD45RA+ positively selected. This chain joins TRBV2 and TRBJ2-3; the match to TRBD2 covers 12 bases. This TCR came from a man between 25 and 39 years old in good health. Here the CDR3 DNA reads TGTGCCAGCAGTGGTCCTAGCGGGAGGGGGACAGATACGCAGTATTTT. Residues: CASSGPSGRGTDTQYF.